The rows below give T cell receptor beta chains drawn from one sample of a study of CD8 T cells in Susac syndrome. A single record per CDR3 protein comes from TCRdb applying MiXCR to the immunoSEQ multiplex PCR reads. The table lists fewer than 150,000 distinct CDR3 sequences, about 95% of them singletons, with about 0.18% in the top ten. What was sequenced was CD8+ T cells from PBMCs. The receptors shown here come from a human donor with Susac syndrome. Each CDR3 is given with its conserved first and last residue. D genes are given only for firm matches. Expanded clones get a size class; other rows say once, few or many, or leave the size out.

>15|TRBV6-5|.|.|TRBJ1-2
CASSFSGTPNYGYTF
TGTGCCAGCAGCTTCTCCGGGACACCTAACTATGGCTACACCTTC
>13|TRBV28|.|.|TRBJ2-4
CASSLRGRNIQYF
TGTGCCAGCAGTTTGAGGGGGAGAAACATTCAGTACTTC
>18|TRBV6-5|TRBD1|.|TRBJ2-1
CASSYSGKTGSSYNEQFF
TGTGCCAGCAGTTACTCGGGCAAGACAGGGAGCTCCTACAATGAGCAGTTCTTC
>15|TRBV4-1|.|.|TRBJ2-7
CASSLRSGLTSEQYF
TGCGCCAGCAGCCTTAGGTCGGGGCTTACGTCCGAGCAGTACTTC
>16|TRBV6-5|.|.|TRBJ2-7
CASSYSQEREGYEQYF
TGTGCCAGCAGTTACTCTCAAGAAAGGGAAGGCTACGAGCAGTACTTC
>12|TRBV12-3/TRBV12-4|.|.|TRBJ2-1
CASSYGGHEQFF
TGTGCCAGCAGCTATGGAGGGCATGAGCAGTTCTTC
>15|TRBV7-2|.|.|TRBJ2-1
CASYRTGDPYNEQFF
TGTGCCAGCTACAGGACGGGAGACCCCTACAATGAGCAGTTCTTC
>13|TRBV5-1|.|.|TRBJ1-2
CASSLSGTDGYTF
TGCGCCAGCAGCTTGTCAGGGACTGATGGCTACACCTTC
>16|TRBV20-1|.|.|TRBJ1-5
CSARDVVTGSNQPQHF
TGCAGTGCTAGAGATGTGGTTACAGGGAGCAATCAGCCCCAGCATTTT
>16|TRBV6-5|TRBD2|once|TRBJ2-7
CASSYSLAGTPYEQYF
TGTGCCAGCAGTTACTCCCTAGCGGGGACTCCCTACGAGCAGTACTTC
>11|TRBV29-1|.|once|TRBJ1-2
CSVEAEGWVPF
TGCAGCGTTGAAGCTGAGGGTTGGGTTCCCTTC
>15|TRBV5-1|.|.|TRBJ1-2
CASSLMGGVNYGYTF
TGCGCCAGCAGCTTGATGGGGGGAGTGAACTATGGCTACACCTTC
>15|TRBV7-9|TRBD1|.|TRBJ2-7
CASSRRQGRWVEQYF
TGTGCCAGCAGCCGCAGACAGGGGAGGTGGGTCGAGCAGTACTTC
>12|TRBV12-3/TRBV12-4|.|once|TRBJ2-5
CASSLGHQAQYF
TGTGCCAGCAGTTTAGGACATCAGGCCCAGTACTTC
>14|TRBV20-1|TRBD1|.|TRBJ2-5
CSASDRGYPETQYF
TGCAGTGCTAGCGACAGGGGATATCCAGAGACCCAGTACTTC
>13|TRBV7-9|.|.|TRBJ2-7
CASSLNPNYEQYF
TGTGCCAGCAGCTTAAACCCAAACTACGAGCAGTACTTC
>9|TRBV20-1|.|.|TRBJ1-2
CSVLGGYTF
TGCAGTGTGTTAGGCGGCTACACCTTC
>14|TRBV20-1|.|.|TRBJ2-1
CSARKTNSYNEQFF
TGCAGTGCTAGAAAGACGAACTCCTACAATGAGCAGTTCTTC
>16|TRBV9|TRBD1|.|TRBJ1-3
CASSGTGGASGNTIYF
TGTGCCAGCAGCGGGACAGGGGGCGCAAGTGGAAACACCATATATTTT
>16|TRBV13|.|.|TRBJ2-4
CASSLGLVGTKNIQYF
TGTGCCAGCAGCTTAGGCCTCGTGGGTACCAAAAACATTCAGTACTTC
>12|TRBV4-1|.|.|TRBJ2-7
CASSTVSYEQYF
TGCGCCAGCAGCACAGTCTCCTACGAGCAGTACTTC
>11|TRBV6-5|.|.|TRBJ2-5
CASSYSQTQYF
TGTGCCAGCAGTTACTCTCAGACCCAGTACTTC
>14|TRBV30|TRBD2|.|TRBJ2-7
CASTNIAGGYEQYF
TGTGCCTCGACAAACATAGCGGGAGGCTACGAGCAGTACTTC
>15|TRBV27|.|once|TRBJ2-5
CASSLGFRGKETQYF
TGTGCCAGCAGTTTGGGATTTCGGGGCAAAGAGACCCAGTACTTC
>16|TRBV7-9|.|.|TRBJ2-7
CASSLDTGTRTYEQYF
TGTGCCAGCAGCTTAGATACCGGGACGCGAACTTACGAGCAGTACTTC
>19|TRBV5-1|TRBD2|.|TRBJ2-1
CASSLEVSGRAGSYNEQFF
TGCGCCAGCAGCTTGGAAGTTAGCGGGAGGGCAGGCTCCTACAATGAGCAGTTCTTC
>17|TRBV12-3/TRBV12-4|.|.|TRBJ1-5
CASSEPGGVAGRQPQHF
TGTGCCAGCAGCGAACCTGGAGGGGTGGCGGGAAGACAGCCCCAGCATTTT
>16|TRBV20-1|TRBD2|.|TRBJ2-7
CSARRVGSGDLYEQYF
TGCAGTGCTAGACGAGTGGGAAGCGGGGACCTCTACGAGCAGTACTTC
>15|TRBV9|.|.|TRBJ1-2
CASSAGTRTSYGYTF
TGTGCCAGCAGCGCCGGGACACGAACCAGCTATGGCTACACCTTC
>13|TRBV5-6|.|.|TRBJ1-1
CASRDWGGTEAFF
TGTGCCAGCAGGGATTGGGGTGGCACTGAAGCTTTCTTT
>16|TRBV27|.|.|TRBJ2-1
CASSDGTPRYYNEQFF
TGTGCCAGCAGTGACGGGACTCCAAGGTACTACAATGAGCAGTTCTTC
>16|TRBV27|.|.|TRBJ1-2
CASSLWGTEANYGYTF
TGTGCCAGCAGTCTCTGGGGGACGGAAGCTAACTATGGCTACACCTTC
>14|TRBV20-1|TRBD2|.|TRBJ2-5
CSARGTSGRETQYF
TGCAGTGCTAGAGGGACTAGCGGGAGAGAGACCCAGTACTTC
>14|TRBV28|.|.|TRBJ1-5
CASSLDRKDQPQHF
TGTGCCAGCAGTTTAGACAGGAAGGATCAGCCCCAGCATTTT
>11|TRBV28|.|.|TRBJ2-2
CAGGRGGELFF
TGTGCCGGCGGAAGGGGCGGGGAGCTGTTTTTT
>15|TRBV9|TRBD2|.|TRBJ2-7
CASSATSGSSYEQYF
TGTGCCAGCAGCGCGACTAGCGGGAGCTCCTACGAGCAGTACTTC
>15|TRBV12-3/TRBV12-4|.|.|TRBJ2-7
CASSSSASVAYEQYF
TGTGCCAGCAGTTCGTCGGCTAGCGTAGCCTACGAGCAGTACTTC
>16|TRBV13|.|.|TRBJ2-2
CASSLDLKGRTGELFF
TGTGCCAGCAGCTTAGATCTTAAGGGGCGCACCGGGGAGCTGTTTTTT
>15|TRBV7-9|TRBD2|.|TRBJ2-3
CASSPGGGPRDTQYF
TGTGCCAGCAGCCCTGGCGGGGGGCCGAGGGATACGCAGTATTTT
>17|TRBV10-3|.|.|TRBJ1-4
CAISELRLGYGNEKLFF
TGTGCCATCAGTGAGTTACGGCTGGGTTACGGGAATGAAAAACTGTTTTTT
>16|TRBV7-3|TRBD2|.|TRBJ2-5
CASSNTPRGREGTQYF
TGTGCCAGCAGCAACACCCCCCGCGGGAGGGAGGGGACCCAGTACTTC
>12|TRBV27|.|.|TRBJ1-2
CASSSRGYGYTF
TGTGCCAGCAGTTCAAGGGGCTATGGCTACACCTTC
>12|TRBV19|.|.|TRBJ2-7
CASSGNPYEQYF
TGTGCCAGTAGCGGGAACCCCTACGAGCAGTACTTC